The subject of this entry is one T cell receptor beta chain. For TCR beta, libraries came from iRepertoire HTBI primers and Arm-PCR of CDR3 regions. TCRdb re-analysed the multiplex PCR reads in MiXCR, keeping a single row per CDR3 protein. Of 300,000 to 400,000 distinct CDR3 sequences listed, approximately 15% are singletons. The record originates from a study of regulatory T cells in long-lasting Graves disease. The CDR3 loop spans 15 amino acids. With 7 bases removed from V and 2 bases from J, the gap between germline ends came to 17 bases. From germline, CDR1 is SEHNR and CDR2 FQNEAQ (reference sequence). Noted time point: newly diagnosed GD, antithyroid drugs for less than 3 months. Extracted RNA from PBMCs served as the source of the TCR library. The same data also contributed to another study, on T cells in Graves' hyperthyroidism and ophthalmopathy. According to that study: Graves' hyperthyroidism qualified as stable when ophthalmopathy did not progress within 18 months. Any patient presenting with uncontrolled infection, other autoimmune disease, pregnancy or lactation was left out. Used for diagnoses were clinical symptoms, serum thyroxine and TRAb, thyroid ultrasound and orbital computed tomography.

The sequences come from peripheral blood mononuclear cells (PBMCs), collected at new diagnosis, from a patient treated with antithyroid drugs. The V gene is TRBV7-9, the J gene TRBJ2-5, with D tentatively TRBD2 (5 bases). The TCR comes from a man between 40 and 49 years old with Graves disease. The CDR3 sequence: CASTPFPGIQETQYF. CDR3 coding DNA: TGTGCCAGCACTCCTTTCCCCGGGATTCAAGAGACCCAGTACTTC.